This T cell receptor beta chain was recovered during a study of cytomegalovirus exposure and HLA in healthy donors. Study-wide results and caveats: Reportedly, fewer N-insertions than the approximately 690-donor mean appeared in an Asian-associated ancestry cluster in a later analysis.

Note on this clone: Its antigen remains unknown.

The PCR had 60 Vbeta and 13 Jbeta primers. Measured with immunoSEQ multiplex PCR; TCRdb has only the in-frame clones, and not every one. The data show 85,000 to 130,000 clones, more than 65% seen once. Sequenced input: PBMCs. This TCR was recovered from a woman in her 50s in good health and CMV-seropositive.

Here the CDR3 reads CASSWEGQAGETQYF. In DNA form, the CDR3 reads TGTGCCAGCAGCTGGGAGGGACAGGCGGGAGAGACCCAGTACTTC. The chain combines TRBV7-3 with TRBJ2-5; D might be TRBD1 (8 bases). The CDR3 length is 15 residues. Deletions cut 4 bases from V and 4 bases from J, with 16 bases between. CDR1 is SGHTA and CDR2 is FQGTGA in the germline V gene.